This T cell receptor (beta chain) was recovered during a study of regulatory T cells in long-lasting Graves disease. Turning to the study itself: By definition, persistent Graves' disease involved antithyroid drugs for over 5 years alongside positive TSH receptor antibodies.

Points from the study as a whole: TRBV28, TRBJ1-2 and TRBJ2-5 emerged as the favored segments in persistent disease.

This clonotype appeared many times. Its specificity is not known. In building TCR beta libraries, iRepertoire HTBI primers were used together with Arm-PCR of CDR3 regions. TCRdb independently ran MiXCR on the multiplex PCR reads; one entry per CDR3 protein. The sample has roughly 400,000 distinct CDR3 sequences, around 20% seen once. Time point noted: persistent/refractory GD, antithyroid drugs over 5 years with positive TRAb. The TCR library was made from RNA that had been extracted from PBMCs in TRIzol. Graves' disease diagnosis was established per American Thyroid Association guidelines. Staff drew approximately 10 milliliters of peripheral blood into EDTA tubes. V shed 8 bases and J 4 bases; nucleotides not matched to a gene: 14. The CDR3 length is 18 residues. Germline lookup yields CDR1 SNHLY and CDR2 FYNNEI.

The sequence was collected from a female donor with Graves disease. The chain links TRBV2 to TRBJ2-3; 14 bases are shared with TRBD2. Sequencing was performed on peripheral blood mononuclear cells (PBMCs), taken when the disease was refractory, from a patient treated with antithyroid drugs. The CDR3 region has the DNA TGTGCCAGCGGGGCCGGGACTAGCGGGGGAGGGGCCCCAGATACGCAGTATTTT. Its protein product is CASGAGTSGGGAPDTQYF.